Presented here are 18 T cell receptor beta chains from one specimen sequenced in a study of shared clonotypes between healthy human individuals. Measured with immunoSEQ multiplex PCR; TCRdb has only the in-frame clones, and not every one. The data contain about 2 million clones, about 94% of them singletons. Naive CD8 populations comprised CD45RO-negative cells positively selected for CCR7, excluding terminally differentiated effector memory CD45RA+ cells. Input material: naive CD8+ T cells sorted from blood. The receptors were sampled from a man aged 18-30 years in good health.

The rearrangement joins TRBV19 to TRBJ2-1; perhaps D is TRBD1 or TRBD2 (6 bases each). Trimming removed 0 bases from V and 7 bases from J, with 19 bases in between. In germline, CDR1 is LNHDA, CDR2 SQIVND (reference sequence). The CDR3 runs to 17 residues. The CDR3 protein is CASSIDLSGGFGNEQFF. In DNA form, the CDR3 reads TGTGCCAGTAGTATAGATCTTTCCGGGGGCTTTGGAAATGAGCAGTTCTTC.

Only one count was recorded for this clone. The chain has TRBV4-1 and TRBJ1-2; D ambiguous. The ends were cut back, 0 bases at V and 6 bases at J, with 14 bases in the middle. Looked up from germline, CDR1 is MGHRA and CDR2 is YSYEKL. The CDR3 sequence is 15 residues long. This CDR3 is CASSQEIFRPHGYTF. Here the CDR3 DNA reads TGCGCCAGCAGCCAAGAAATCTTCCGCCCCCATGGCTACACCTTC.

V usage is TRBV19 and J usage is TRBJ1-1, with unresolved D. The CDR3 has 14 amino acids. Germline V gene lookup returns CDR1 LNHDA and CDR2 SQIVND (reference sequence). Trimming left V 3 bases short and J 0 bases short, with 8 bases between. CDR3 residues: CASSMGNMNTEAFF. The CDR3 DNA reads TGTGCCAGTAGTATGGGGAATATGAACACTGAAGCTTTCTTT.

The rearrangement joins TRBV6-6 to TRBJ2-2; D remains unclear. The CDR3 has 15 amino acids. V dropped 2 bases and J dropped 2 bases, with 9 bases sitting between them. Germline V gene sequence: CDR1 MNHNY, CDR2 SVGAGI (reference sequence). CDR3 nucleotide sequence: TGTGCCAGCAGTTACGACGGGTTTAACACCGGGGAGCTGTTTTTT. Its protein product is CASSYDGFNTGELFF.

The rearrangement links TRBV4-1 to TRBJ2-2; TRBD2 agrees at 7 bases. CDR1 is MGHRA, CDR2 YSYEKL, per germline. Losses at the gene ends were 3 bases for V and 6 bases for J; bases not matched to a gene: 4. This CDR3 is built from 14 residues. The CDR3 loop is CASSHPGLSGELFF. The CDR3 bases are TGCGCCAGCAGCCATCCGGGACTATCCGGGGAGCTGTTTTTT.

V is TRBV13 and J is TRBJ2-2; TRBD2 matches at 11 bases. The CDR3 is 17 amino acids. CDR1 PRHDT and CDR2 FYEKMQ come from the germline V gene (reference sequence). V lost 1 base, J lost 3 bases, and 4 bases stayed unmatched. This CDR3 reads CASSLASGGPYTGELFF. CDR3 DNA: TGTGCCAGCAGCTTAGCTAGCGGGGGGCCCTACACCGGGGAGCTGTTTTTT.

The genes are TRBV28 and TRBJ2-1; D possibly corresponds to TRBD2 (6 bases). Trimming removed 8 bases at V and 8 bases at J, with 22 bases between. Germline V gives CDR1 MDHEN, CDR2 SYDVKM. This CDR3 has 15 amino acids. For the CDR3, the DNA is TGTGCCAGCTCCGGAGGGACGCAATTACCGGATGAGCAGTTCTTC. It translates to CASSGGTQLPDEQFF.

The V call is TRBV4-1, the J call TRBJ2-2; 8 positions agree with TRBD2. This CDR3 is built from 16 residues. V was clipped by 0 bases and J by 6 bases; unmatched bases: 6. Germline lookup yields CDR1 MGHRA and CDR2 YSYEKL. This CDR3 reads CASSQDVGGAAGELFF. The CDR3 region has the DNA TGCGCCAGCAGCCAAGACGTCGGGGGGGCCGCCGGGGAGCTGTTTTTT.

The CDR3 loop reads CASSSRDRDEKLFF. CDR3 bases: TGTGCCAGCAGCAGCCGGGACAGGGATGAAAAACTGTTTTTT. The rearrangement joins TRBV9 to TRBJ1-4; 9 bases fit TRBD1. Per the germline V gene, CDR1 is SGDLS and CDR2 is YYNGEE. V shed 4 bases, J shed 6 bases, and the junction held 4 bases outside the gene matches. This CDR3 has 14 residues.

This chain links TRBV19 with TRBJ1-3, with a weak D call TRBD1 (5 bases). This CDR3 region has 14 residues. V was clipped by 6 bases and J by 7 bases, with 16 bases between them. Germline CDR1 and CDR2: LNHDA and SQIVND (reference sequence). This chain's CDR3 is CASRGLTEGNTIYF. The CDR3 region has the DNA TGTGCCAGTAGGGGACTTACCGAGGGGAACACCATATATTTT.

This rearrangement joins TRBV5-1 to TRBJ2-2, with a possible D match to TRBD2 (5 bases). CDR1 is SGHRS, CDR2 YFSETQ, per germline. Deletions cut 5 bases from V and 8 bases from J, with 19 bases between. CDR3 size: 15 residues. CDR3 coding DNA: TGCGCCAGCAGTCCAGTGGGAGCTACCTCAGGGGAGCTGTTTTTT. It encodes CASSPVGATSGELFF.

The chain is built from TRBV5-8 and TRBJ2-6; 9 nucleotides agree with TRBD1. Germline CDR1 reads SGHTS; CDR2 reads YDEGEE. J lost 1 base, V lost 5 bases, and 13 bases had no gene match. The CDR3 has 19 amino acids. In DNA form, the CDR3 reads TGTGCCAGCAGAAACCGGGACAGGGCCGATTTTTCTGGGGCCAACGTCCTGACTTTC. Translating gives CASRNRDRADFSGANVLTF.

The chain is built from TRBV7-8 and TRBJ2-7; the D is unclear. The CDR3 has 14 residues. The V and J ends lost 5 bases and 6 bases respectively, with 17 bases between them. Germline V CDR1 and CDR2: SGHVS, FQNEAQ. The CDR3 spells CASSLLGPTPEQYF. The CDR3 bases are TGTGCCAGCAGCCTCCTTGGTCCCACTCCCGAGCAGTACTTC.

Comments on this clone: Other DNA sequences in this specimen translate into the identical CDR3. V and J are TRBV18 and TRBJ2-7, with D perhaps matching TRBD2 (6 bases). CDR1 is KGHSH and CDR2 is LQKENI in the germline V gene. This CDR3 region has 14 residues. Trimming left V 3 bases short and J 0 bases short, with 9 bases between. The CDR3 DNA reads TGTGCCAGCTCACCTAGCGGTTTCTCCTACGAGCAGTACTTC. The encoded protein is CASSPSGFSYEQYF.

CDR3 DNA: TGTGCCAGCAGCCCACCCGGGACGGGAGAAAAACTGTTTTTT. Amino acid sequence: CASSPPGTGEKLFF. The chain joins TRBV28 to TRBJ1-4; a possible D gene is TRBD1 (5 bases). V lost 6 bases to trimming and J lost 8 bases, with 16 bases between them. The CDR3 consists of 14 residues. The germline CDR1 and CDR2 sequences are MDHEN and SYDVKM.

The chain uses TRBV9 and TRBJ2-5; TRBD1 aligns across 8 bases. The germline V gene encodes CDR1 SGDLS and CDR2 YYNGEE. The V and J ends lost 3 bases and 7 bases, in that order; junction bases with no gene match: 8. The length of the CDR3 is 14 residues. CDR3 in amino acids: CASSDLGQAGTQYF. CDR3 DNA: TGTGCCAGCAGCGACCTGGGACAGGCGGGGACCCAGTACTTC.

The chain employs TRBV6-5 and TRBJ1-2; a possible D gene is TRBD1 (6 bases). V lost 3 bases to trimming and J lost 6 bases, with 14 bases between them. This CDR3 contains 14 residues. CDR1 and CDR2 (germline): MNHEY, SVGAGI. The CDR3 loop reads CASSYTGGLDGYTF. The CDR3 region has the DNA TGTGCCAGCAGTTATACCGGGGGCTTAGATGGCTACACCTTC.

This CDR3 is CASSLYGGELFF. The CDR3 DNA follows: TGTGCCAGCAGTTTATACGGCGGGGAGCTGTTTTTT. The chain employs TRBV28 and TRBJ2-2; no clear D. Trimming removed 1 base at V and 7 bases at J, with 4 bases between. The CDR3 sequence is 12 residues long. Looked up from germline, CDR1 is MDHEN and CDR2 is SYDVKM.